These 3 T cell receptor beta chains were sequenced from one sample in a study of blood T cell repertoires in COVID-19. Sequenced by immunoSEQ multiplex PCR; TCRdb stores in-frame clones only, minus some. The profile shows some 50,000 clones, less than 90% of them singletons. Sequenced material: peripheral blood. These receptors were collected from a human donor in a cohort sampled during active COVID-19.

This chain uses TRBV24-1 with TRBJ2-5; TRBD1 aligns across 10 bases. V dropped 3 bases and J dropped 2; count of bases not matched to a gene: 5. CDR1 and CDR2 from the germline V gene are KGHDR and SFDVKD. This CDR3 has 16 amino acids. The CDR3 DNA follows: TGTGCCACCAGTGATCCGGGACAGGGGCGACAAGAGACCCAGTACTTC. Translating it yields CATSDPGQGRQETQYF.

This chain connects TRBV6-5 to TRBJ1-3; D unresolved. CDR3 length: 13 amino acids. Trimming took 6 bases from V and 0 from J, leaving 6 bases between them. In germline, CDR1 is MNHEY, CDR2 SVGAGI. The CDR3 loop reads CASRQSSGNTIYF. The CDR3 coding sequence is TGTGCCAGCAGACAGAGCTCTGGAAACACCATATATTTT.

The rearrangement uses TRBV27 and TRBJ2-7; 14 bases align to TRBD2. V lost 5 bases to trimming and J lost 0 bases; unmatched junction nucleotides: 9. The CDR3 length is 18 residues. Germline lookup yields CDR1 MNHEY and CDR2 SMNVEV (reference sequence). CDR3 coding DNA: TGTGCCAGCAGTATGGGGACTAGCGGGGGCTTGAGCTCCTACGAGCAGTACTTC. This gives the protein CASSMGTSGGLSSYEQYF.